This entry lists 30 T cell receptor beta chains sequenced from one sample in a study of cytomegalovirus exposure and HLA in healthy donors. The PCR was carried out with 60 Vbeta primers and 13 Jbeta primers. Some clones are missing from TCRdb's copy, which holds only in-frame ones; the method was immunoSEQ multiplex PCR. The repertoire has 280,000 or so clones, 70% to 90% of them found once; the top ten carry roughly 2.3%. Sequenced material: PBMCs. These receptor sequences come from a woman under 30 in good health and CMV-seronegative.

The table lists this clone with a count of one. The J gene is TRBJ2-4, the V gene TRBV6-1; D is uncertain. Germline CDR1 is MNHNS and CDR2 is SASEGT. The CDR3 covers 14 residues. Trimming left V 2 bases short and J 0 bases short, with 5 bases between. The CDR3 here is CASSEWLAKNIQYF. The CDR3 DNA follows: TGTGCCAGCAGTGAATGGCTAGCCAAAAACATTCAGTACTTC.

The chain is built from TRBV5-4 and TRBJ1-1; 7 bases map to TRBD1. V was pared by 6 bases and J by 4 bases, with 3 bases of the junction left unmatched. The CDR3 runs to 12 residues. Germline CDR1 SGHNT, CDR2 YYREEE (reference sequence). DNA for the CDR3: TGTGCCAGCAATCAGGGGGGCACTGAAGCTTTCTTT. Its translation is CASNQGGTEAFF.

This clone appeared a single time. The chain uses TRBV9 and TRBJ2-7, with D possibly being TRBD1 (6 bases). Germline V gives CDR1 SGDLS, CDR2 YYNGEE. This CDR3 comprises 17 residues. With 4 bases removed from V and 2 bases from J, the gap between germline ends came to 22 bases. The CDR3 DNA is TGTGCCAGCAGCCAACACCCCGCCAGGGACATGCCCTACGAGCAGTACTTC. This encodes CASSQHPARDMPYEQYF.

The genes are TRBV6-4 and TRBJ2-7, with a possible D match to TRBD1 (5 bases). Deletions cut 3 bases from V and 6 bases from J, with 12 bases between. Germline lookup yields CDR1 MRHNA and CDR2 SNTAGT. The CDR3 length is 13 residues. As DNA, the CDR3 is TGTGCCAGCAGTGAAGTTTTGGGGCGCGAGCAGTACTTC. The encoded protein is CASSEVLGREQYF.

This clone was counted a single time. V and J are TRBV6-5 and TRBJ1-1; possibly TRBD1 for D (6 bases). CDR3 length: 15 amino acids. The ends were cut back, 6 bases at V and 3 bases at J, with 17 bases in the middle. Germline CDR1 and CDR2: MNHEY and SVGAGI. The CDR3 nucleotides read TGTGCCAGCAGCCTCGGACAGCTGGGGGACACTGAAGCTTTCTTT. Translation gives CASSLGQLGDTEAFF.

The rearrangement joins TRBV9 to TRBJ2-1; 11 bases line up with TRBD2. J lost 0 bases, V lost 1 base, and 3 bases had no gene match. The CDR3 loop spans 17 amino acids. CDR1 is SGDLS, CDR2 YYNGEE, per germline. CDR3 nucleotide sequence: TGTGCCAGCAGCGTACGACTAGCGGGGTACTCCTACAATGAGCAGTTCTTC. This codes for CASSVRLAGYSYNEQFF. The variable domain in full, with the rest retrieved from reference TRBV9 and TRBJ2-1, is DSGVTQTPKHLITATGQRVTLRCSPRSGDLSVYWYQQSLDQGLQFLIQYYNGEERAKGNILERFSAQQFPDLHSELNLSSLELGDSALYFCASSVRLAGYSYNEQFFGPGTRLTVL.

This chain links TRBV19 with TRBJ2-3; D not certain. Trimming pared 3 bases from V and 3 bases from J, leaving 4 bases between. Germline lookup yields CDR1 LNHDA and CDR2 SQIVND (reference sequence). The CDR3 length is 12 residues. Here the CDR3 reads CASSMSTDTQYF. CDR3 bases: TGTGCCAGTAGTATGTCTACAGATACGCAGTATTTT.

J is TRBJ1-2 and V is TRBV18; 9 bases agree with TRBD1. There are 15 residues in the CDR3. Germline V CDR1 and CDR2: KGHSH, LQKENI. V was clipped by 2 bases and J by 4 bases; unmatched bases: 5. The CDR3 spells CASSPNRGQGYGYTF. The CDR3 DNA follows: TGTGCCAGCTCACCAAACAGGGGGCAAGGCTATGGCTACACCTTC.

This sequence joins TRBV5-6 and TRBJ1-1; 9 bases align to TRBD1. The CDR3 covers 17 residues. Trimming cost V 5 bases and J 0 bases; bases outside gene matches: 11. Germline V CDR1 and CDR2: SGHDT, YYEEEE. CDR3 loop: CASRLDRGSRMNTEAFF. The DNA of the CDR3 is TGTGCCAGCAGACTGGACAGGGGAAGTAGAATGAACACTGAAGCTTTCTTT.

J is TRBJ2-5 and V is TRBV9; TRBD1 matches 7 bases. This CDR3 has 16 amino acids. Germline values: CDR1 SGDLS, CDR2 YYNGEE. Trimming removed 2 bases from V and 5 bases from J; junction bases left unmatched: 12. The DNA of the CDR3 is TGTGCCAGCAGCGTCAGAACCAGGGGGTTATGGGAGACCCAGTACTTC. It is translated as CASSVRTRGLWETQYF.

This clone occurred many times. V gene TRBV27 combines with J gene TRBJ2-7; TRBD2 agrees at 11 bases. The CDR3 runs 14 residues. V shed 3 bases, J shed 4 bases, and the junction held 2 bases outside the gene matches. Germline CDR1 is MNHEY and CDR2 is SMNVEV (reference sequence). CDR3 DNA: TGTGCCAGCAGTTTGACTAGCGGGGCGTACGAGCAGTACTTC. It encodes CASSLTSGAYEQYF.

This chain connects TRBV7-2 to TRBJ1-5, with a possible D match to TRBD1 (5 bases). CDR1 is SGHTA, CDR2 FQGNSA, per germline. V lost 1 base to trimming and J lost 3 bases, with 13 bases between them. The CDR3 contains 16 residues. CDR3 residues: CASSLGRDSLNQPQHF. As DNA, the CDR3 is TGTGCCAGCAGCTTAGGGCGGGACTCACTCAATCAGCCCCAGCATTTT.

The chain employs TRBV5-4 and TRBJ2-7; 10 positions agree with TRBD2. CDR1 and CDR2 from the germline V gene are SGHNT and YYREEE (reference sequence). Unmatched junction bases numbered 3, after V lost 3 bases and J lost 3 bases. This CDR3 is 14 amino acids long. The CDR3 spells CASSSPSGGYEQYF. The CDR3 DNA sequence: TGTGCCAGCAGCTCACCTAGCGGGGGCTACGAGCAGTACTTC. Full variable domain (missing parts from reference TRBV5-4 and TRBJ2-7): ETGVTQSPTHLIKTRGQQVTLRCSSQSGHNTVSWYQQALGQGPQFIFQYYREEENGRGNFPPRFSGLQFPNYSSELNVNALELDDSALYLCASSSPSGGYEQYFGPGTRLTVT.

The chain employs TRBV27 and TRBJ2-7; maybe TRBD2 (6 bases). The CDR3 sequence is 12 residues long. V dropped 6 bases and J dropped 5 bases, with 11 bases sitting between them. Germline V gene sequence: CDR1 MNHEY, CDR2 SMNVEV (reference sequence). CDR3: CASRRGIDEQYF. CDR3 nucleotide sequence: TGTGCCAGCAGACGGGGGATCGACGAGCAGTACTTC.

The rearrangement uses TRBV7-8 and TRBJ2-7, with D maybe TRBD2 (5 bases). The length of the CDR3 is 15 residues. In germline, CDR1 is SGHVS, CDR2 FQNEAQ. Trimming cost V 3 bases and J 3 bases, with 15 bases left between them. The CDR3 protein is CASSFGIGKGYEQYF. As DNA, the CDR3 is TGTGCCAGCAGCTTCGGGATAGGGAAGGGCTACGAGCAGTACTTC.

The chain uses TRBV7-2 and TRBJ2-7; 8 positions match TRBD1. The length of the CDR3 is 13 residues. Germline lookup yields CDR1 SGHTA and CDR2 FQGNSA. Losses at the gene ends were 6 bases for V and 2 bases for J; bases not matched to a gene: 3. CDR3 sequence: CASSWTGTYEQYF. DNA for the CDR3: TGTGCCAGCAGTTGGACAGGGACCTACGAGCAGTACTTC.

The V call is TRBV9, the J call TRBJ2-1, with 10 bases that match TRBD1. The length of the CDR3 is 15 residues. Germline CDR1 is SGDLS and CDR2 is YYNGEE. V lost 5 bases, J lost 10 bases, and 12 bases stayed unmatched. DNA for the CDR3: TGTGCCAGCAGAGCCGGGACAGGGGTTATAGGAGAGCAGTTCTTC. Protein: CASRAGTGVIGEQFF.

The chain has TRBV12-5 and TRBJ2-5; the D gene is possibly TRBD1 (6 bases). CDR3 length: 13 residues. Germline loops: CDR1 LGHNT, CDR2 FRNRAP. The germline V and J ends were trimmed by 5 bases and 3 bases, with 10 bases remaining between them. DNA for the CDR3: TGTGCTAGTGGTCGAACAGGGAAAGAGACCCAGTACTTC. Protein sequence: CASGRTGKETQYF.

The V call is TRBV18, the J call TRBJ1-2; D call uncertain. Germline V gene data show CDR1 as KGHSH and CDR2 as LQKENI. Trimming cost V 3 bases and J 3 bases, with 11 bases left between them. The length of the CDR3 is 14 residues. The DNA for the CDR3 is TGTGCCAGCTCACCTACACCGTCCGACTATGGCTACACCTTC. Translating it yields CASSPTPSDYGYTF.

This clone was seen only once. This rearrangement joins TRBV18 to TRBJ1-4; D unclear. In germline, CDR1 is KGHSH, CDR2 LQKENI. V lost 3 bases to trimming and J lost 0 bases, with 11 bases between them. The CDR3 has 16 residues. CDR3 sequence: CASSPSVIATNEKLFF. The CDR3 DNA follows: TGTGCCAGCTCACCTTCGGTCATTGCAACTAATGAAAAACTGTTTTTT.

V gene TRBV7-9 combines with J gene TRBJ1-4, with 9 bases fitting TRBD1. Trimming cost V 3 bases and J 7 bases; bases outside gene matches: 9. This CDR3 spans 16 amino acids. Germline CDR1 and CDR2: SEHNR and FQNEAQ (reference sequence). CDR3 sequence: CASSFSGTGMGEKLFF. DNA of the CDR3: TGTGCCAGCAGCTTTTCCGGGACAGGGATGGGTGAAAAACTGTTTTTT. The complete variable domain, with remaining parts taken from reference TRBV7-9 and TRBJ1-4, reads DTGVSQNPRHKITKRGQNVTFRCDPISEHNRLYWYRQTLGQGPEFLTYFQNEAQLEKSRLLSDRFSAERPKGSFSTLEIQRTEQGDSAMYLCASSFSGTGMGEKLFFGSGTQLSVL.

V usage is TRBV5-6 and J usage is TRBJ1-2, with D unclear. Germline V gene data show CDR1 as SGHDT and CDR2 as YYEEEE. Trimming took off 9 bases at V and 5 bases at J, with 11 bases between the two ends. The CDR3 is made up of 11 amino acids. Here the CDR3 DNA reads TGTGCCACCCCTGGGAGATATGGCTACACCTTC. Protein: CATPGRYGYTF.

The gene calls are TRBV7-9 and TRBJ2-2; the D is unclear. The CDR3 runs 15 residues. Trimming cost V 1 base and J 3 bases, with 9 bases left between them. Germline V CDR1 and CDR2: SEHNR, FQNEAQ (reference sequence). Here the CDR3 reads CASSLGSIYTGELFF. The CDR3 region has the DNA TGTGCCAGCAGCTTAGGGTCTATTTACACCGGGGAGCTGTTTTTT. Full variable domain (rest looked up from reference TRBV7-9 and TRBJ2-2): DTGVSQNPRHKITKRGQNVTFRCDPISEHNRLYWYRQTLGQGPEFLTYFQNEAQLEKSRLLSDRFSAERPKGSFSTLEIQRTEQGDSAMYLCASSLGSIYTGELFFGEGSRLTVL.

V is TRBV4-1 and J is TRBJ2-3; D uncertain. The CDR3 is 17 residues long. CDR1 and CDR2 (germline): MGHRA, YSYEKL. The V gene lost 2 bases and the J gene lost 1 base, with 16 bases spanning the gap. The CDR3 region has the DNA TGCGCCAGCAGCCAATTCCTAAGTGACTTGGGCACAGATACGCAGTATTTT. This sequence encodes CASSQFLSDLGTDTQYF.

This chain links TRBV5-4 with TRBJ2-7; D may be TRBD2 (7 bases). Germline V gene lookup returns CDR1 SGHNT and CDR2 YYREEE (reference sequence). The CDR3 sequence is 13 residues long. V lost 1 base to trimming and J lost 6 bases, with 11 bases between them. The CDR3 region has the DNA TGTGCCAGCAGCTTGATGGGGGGGCGCGAGCAGTACTTC. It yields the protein CASSLMGGREQYF.

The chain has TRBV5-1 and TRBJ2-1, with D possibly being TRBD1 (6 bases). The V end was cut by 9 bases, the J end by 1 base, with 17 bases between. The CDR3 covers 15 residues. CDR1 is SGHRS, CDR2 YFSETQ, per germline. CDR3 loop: CATQTGPESYNEQFF. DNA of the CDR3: TGCGCCACCCAGACAGGCCCAGAATCCTACAATGAGCAGTTCTTC.

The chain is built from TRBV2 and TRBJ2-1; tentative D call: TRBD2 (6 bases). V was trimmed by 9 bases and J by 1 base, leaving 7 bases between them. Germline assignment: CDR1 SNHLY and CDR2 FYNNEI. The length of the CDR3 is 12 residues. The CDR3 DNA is TGTGCCAGGGGACTTTCCTACAATGAGCAGTTCTTC. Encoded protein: CARGLSYNEQFF.

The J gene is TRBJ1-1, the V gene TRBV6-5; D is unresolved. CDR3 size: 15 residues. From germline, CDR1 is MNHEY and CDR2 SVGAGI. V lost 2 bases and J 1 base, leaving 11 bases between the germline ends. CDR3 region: CASSYATGGNTEAFF. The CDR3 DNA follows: TGTGCCAGCAGTTACGCCACGGGAGGGAACACTGAAGCTTTCTTT.

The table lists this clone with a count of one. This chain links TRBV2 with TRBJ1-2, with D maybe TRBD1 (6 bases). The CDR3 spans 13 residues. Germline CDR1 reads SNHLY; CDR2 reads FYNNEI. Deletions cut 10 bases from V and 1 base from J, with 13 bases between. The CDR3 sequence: CAKRTVINYGYTF. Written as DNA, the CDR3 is TGTGCCAAGAGGACAGTCATTAACTATGGCTACACCTTC.

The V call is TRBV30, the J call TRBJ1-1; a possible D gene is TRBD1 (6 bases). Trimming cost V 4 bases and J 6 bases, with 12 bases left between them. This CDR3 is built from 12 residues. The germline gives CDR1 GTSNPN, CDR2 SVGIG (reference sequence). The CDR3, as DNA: TGTGCCTGGAACAGTGGGGGCCCTGAAGCTTTCTTT. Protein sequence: CAWNSGGPEAFF.